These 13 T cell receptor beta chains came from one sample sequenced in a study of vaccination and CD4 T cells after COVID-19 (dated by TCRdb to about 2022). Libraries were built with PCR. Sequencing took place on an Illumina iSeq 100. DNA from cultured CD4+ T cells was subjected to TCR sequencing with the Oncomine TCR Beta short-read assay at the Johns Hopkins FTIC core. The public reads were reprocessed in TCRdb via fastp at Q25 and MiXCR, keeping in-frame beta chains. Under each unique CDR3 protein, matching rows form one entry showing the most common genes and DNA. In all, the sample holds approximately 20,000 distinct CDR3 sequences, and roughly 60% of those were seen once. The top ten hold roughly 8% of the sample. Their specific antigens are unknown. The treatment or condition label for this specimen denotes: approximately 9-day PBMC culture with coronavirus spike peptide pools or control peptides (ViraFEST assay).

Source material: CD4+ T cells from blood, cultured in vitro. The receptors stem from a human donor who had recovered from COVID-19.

The CDR3 here is CASRRLNTEAFF. In DNA form, the CDR3 reads TGTGCCAGCCGGCGGTTAAACACTGAAGCTTTCTTT. The chain is built from TRBV2 and TRBJ1-1; D unclear. Trimming pared 8 bases from V and 2 bases from J, leaving 9 bases between. This CDR3 contains 12 residues. Germline CDR1 is SNHLY and CDR2 is FYNNEI.

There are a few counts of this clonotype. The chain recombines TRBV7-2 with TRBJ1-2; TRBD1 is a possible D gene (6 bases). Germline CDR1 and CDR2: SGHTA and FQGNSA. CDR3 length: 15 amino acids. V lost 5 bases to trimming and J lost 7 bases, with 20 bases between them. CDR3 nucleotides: TGTGCCAGCAGCCCCCCCTACCTGACAGGAGGTGGCTACACCTTC. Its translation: CASSPPYLTGGGYTF.

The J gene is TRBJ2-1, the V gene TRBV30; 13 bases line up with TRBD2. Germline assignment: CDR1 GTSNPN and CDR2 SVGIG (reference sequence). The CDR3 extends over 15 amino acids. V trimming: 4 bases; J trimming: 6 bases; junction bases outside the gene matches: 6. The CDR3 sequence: CAWTRTSGSLNEQFF. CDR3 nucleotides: TGTGCCTGGACACGGACTAGCGGGAGCCTCAATGAGCAGTTCTTC.

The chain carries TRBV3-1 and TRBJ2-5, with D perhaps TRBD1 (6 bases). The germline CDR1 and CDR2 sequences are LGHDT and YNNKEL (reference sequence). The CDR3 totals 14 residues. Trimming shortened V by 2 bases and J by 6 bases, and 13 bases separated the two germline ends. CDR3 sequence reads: CASSQTTGRKTQYF. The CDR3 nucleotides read TGTGCCAGCAGCCAAACGACAGGCCGAAAGACCCAGTACTTC.

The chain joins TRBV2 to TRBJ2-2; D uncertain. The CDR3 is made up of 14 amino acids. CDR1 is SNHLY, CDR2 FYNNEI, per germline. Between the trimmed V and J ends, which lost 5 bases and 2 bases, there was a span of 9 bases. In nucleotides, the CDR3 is TGTGCCAGCAGTCCCTCCGACAACACCGGGGAGCTGTTTTTT. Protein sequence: CASSPSDNTGELFF. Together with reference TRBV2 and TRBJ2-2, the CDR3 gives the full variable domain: EPEVTQTPSHQVTQMGQEVILRCVPISNHLYFYWYRQILGQKVEFLVSFYNNEISEKSEIFDDQFSVERPDGSNFTLKIRSTKLEDSAMYFCASSPSDNTGELFFGEGSRLTVL.

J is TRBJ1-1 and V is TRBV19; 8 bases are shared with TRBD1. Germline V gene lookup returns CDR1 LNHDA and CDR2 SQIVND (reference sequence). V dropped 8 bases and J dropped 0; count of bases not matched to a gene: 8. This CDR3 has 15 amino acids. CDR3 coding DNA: TGTGCCAGTTCCGGACAGGGCGATGTGAACACTGAAGCTTTCTTT. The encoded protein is CASSGQGDVNTEAFF.

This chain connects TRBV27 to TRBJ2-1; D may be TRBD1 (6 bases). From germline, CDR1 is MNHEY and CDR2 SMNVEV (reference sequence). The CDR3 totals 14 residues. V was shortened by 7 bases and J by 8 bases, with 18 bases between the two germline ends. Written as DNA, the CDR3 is TGTGCCAGCACCCCTGGACAGCTAGGCGATGAGCAGTTCTTC. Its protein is CASTPGQLGDEQFF.

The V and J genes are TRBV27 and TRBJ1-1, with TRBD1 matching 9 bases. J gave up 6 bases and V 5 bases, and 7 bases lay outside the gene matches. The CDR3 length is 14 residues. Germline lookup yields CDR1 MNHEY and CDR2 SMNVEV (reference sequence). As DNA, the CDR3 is TGTGCCAGCAGTCCAGGACAGGGGTGGCCTGAAGCTTTCTTT. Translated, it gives CASSPGQGWPEAFF.

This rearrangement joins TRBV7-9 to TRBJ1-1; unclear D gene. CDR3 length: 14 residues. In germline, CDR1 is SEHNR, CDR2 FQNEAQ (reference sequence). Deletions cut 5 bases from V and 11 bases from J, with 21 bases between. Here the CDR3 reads CASSPGGIAGGAFF. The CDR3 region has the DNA TGTGCCAGCAGCCCAGGTGGGATCGCCGGTGGGGCTTTCTTT.

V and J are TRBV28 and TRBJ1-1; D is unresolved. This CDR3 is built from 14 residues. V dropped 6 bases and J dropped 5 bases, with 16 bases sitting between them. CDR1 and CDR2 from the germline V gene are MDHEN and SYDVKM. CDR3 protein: CASRKQKLGTEAFF. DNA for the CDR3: TGTGCCAGCAGGAAACAGAAATTAGGGACTGAAGCTTTCTTT.

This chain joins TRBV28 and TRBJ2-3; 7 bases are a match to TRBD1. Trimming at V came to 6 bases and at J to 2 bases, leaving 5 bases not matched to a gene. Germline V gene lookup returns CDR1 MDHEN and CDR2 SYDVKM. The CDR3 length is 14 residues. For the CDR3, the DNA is TGTGCCAGCAGGGTGGGACAGCCCACAGATACGCAGTATTTT. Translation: CASRVGQPTDTQYF.

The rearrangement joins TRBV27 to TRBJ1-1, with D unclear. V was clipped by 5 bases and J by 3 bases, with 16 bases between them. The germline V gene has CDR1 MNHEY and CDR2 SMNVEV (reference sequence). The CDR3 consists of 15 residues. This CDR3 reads CASSPMVGMDTEAFF. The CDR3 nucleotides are TGTGCCAGCAGTCCTATGGTGGGGATGGACACTGAAGCTTTCTTT.

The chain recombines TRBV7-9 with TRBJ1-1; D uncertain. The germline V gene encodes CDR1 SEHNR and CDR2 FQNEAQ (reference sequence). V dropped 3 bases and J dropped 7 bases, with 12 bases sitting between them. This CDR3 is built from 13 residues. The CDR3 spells CASSLLEASEAFF. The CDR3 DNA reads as TGTGCCAGCAGCTTGCTAGAAGCAAGTGAAGCTTTCTTT.